The rows below give T cell receptor beta chains drawn from one sample of a study of blood T cell repertoires in COVID-19. The repertoire was sequenced with immunoSEQ multiplex PCR; TCRdb's copy has only in-frame clones and lacks some. The data contain some 150,000 clones, about 85% of them singletons. The sequencing input was peripheral blood. Source of these receptors: a human donor with acute or convalescent COVID-19. The donor label of this sample is uncertain. Both conserved end residues are part of each CDR3. The order of the fields is J gene, D gene, V gene, clone size, CDR3 protein, CDR3 DNA. The D gene is left open where the match is weak. Size is omitted from some rows. Given values are once, few, many or a class for expanded clones.

J: TRBJ2-3; D: -; V: TRBV5-1; size: -; CDR3: CASSFGSDTQYF; DNA: TGCGCCAGCAGCTTCGGTAGCGATACGCAGTATTTT
J: TRBJ2-2; D: -; V: TRBV7-2; size: -; CDR3: CASSSRTAPNTGELFF; DNA: TGTGCCAGCAGCTCGAGGACAGCCCCGAACACCGGGGAGCTGTTTTTT
J: TRBJ1-2; D: TRBD1; V: TRBV4-1; size: -; CDR3: CASSQDRGPGYGYTF; DNA: TGCGCCAGCAGCCAAGACAGGGGGCCGGGCTATGGCTACACCTTC
J: TRBJ2-3; D: -; V: TRBV7-3; size: -; CDR3: CASSLTLLDSEYF; DNA: TGTGCCAGCAGCTTAACTCTTCTAGACAGCGAGTATTTT
J: TRBJ1-1; D: TRBD1; V: TRBV6-2/TRBV6-3; size: -; CDR3: CASSYYGQGGNTEAFF; DNA: TGTGCCAGCAGTTACTACGGACAGGGGGGGAACACTGAAGCTTTCTTT
J: TRBJ2-7; D: -; V: TRBV4-1; size: -; CDR3: CASSQDLGVFYERYF; DNA: TGCGCCAGCAGCCAAGATCTGGGAGTCTTTTACGAGCGGTACTTC
J: TRBJ1-6; D: TRBD1; V: TRBV28; size: -; CDR3: CASSFRGDSPLHF; DNA: TGTGCCAGCAGTTTCAGGGGGGATTCACCCCTCCACTTT
J: TRBJ1-2; D: TRBD1; V: TRBV7-9; size: -; CDR3: CASNTGGTGEGYTF; DNA: TGTGCCAGCAATACAGGCGGGACAGGGGAAGGCTACACCTTC
J: TRBJ1-1; D: -; V: TRBV4-2; size: once; CDR3: CASSQVTGQMNTEAFF; DNA: TGTGCCAGCAGCCAAGTCACTGGACAGATGAACACTGAAGCTTTCTTT
J: TRBJ1-5; D: -; V: TRBV6-2/TRBV6-3; size: -; CDR3: CASSLPGSPQHF; DNA: TGTGCCAGCAGTCTCCCAGGGTCGCCCCAGCATTTT
J: TRBJ1-1; D: TRBD1; V: TRBV28; size: -; CDR3: CASSKGGTGWRNTEAFF; DNA: TGTGCCAGCAGTAAGGGGGGGACAGGGTGGAGAAACACTGAAGCTTTCTTT
J: TRBJ2-7; D: TRBD1; V: TRBV7-2; size: once; CDR3: CASSLAFGQDSYEQYF; DNA: TGTGCCAGCAGCTTAGCGTTCGGACAGGACTCCTACGAGCAGTACTTC
J: TRBJ2-5; D: TRBD1; V: TRBV7-9; size: -; CDR3: CASSLDRGDQETQYF; DNA: TGTGCCAGCAGCTTAGACAGGGGAGATCAAGAGACCCAGTACTTC
J: TRBJ2-4; D: TRBD1; V: TRBV25-1; size: -; CDR3: CAYKKSDRVKPKNIQYF; DNA: TGTGCCTACAAAAAAAGTGACAGGGTCAAGCCAAAAAACATTCAGTACTTC
J: TRBJ1-3; D: -; V: TRBV7-6; size: -; CDR3: CASSHDLAGASGNTIYF; DNA: TGTGCCAGCAGTCACGATTTAGCAGGGGCGAGTGGAAACACCATATATTTT
J: TRBJ2-1; D: -; V: TRBV16; size: -; CDR3: CASSTTGNQVNEQFF; DNA: TGTGCCAGCAGCACAACAGGGAACCAGGTGAATGAGCAGTTCTTC
J: TRBJ1-2; D: TRBD1; V: TRBV12-3/TRBV12-4; size: -; CDR3: CASSSTGGDGYTF; DNA: TGTGCCAGCAGTTCGACAGGGGGGGATGGCTACACCTTC
J: TRBJ1-4; D: TRBD1; V: TRBV27; size: once; CDR3: CASSLLGQGFNEKLFF; DNA: TGTGCCAGCAGTCTACTCGGACAGGGCTTTAATGAAAAACTGTTTTTT
J: TRBJ2-3; D: TRBD2; V: TRBV5-1; size: -; CDR3: CASSVGLAGGRGGTDTQYF; DNA: TGCGCCAGCAGCGTCGGACTAGCGGGAGGTAGGGGGGGCACAGATACGCAGTATTTT
J: TRBJ1-6; D: -; V: TRBV19; size: -; CDR3: CASTAEVNSPLHF; DNA: TGTGCCAGTACCGCCGAGGTGAATTCACCCCTCCACTTT
J: TRBJ2-1; D: TRBD2; V: TRBV14; size: -; CDR3: CASSPLRGGTTNEQFF; DNA: TGTGCCAGCAGCCCCCTACGGGGGGGAACTACGAATGAGCAGTTCTTC
J: TRBJ1-6; D: TRBD1; V: TRBV19; size: -; CDR3: CASSIQQGSTYNSPLHF; DNA: TGTGCCAGTAGTATACAACAGGGGTCGACCTATAATTCACCCCTCCACTTT
J: TRBJ1-2; D: TRBD1; V: TRBV4-3; size: -; CDR3: CASSQEGETGANYGYTF; DNA: TGCGCCAGCAGCCAAGAAGGTGAGACAGGGGCTAACTATGGCTACACCTTC
J: TRBJ1-2; D: -; V: TRBV6-5; size: -; CDR3: CASSSPRERNYGYTF; DNA: TGTGCCAGCAGTTCCCCTAGGGAGCGGAACTATGGCTACACCTTC
J: TRBJ1-1; D: -; V: TRBV6-2/TRBV6-3; size: -; CDR3: CASSYSGTLNTEAFF; DNA: TGTGCCAGCAGTTACTCGGGCACCTTAAACACTGAAGCTTTCTTT
J: TRBJ2-1; D: TRBD1; V: TRBV29-1; size: few; CDR3: CSVVTGELSYNEQFF; DNA: TGCAGCGTAGTTACAGGGGAGCTCTCCTACAATGAGCAGTTCTTC
J: TRBJ1-2; D: TRBD1; V: TRBV3-1/TRBV3-2; size: -; CDR3: CASSRVSPGQGARGYTF; DNA: TGTGCCAGCAGCCGAGTCTCTCCGGGACAGGGGGCGCGGGGCTACACCTTC
J: TRBJ2-7; D: TRBD1; V: TRBV7-3; size: -; CDR3: CASRSPGTAYEQYF; DNA: TGTGCCAGCAGATCCCCGGGGACAGCCTACGAGCAGTACTTC
J: TRBJ1-5; D: -; V: TRBV7-2; size: -; CDR3: CASSLRGGDQPQHF; DNA: TGTGCCAGCAGCTTACGAGGGGGGGATCAGCCCCAGCATTTT
J: TRBJ1-1; D: -; V: TRBV9; size: -; CDR3: CASSVALRGEAFF; DNA: TGTGCCAGCAGCGTAGCCCTACGAGGTGAAGCTTTCTTT
J: TRBJ1-1; D: TRBD1; V: TRBV12-3/TRBV12-4; size: -; CDR3: CASGQGYTEAFF; DNA: TGTGCCAGCGGACAGGGATATACTGAAGCTTTCTTT
J: TRBJ2-1; D: -; V: TRBV19; size: -; CDR3: CASSREGDYYNEQFF; DNA: TGTGCCAGTAGTCGAGAGGGGGACTACTACAATGAGCAGTTCTTC
J: TRBJ1-3; D: -; V: TRBV19; size: -; CDR3: CASSIVSQFGQKSGNTIYF; DNA: TGTGCCAGTAGTATAGTGTCCCAATTTGGACAGAAATCTGGAAACACCATATATTTT
J: TRBJ2-5; D: TRBD2; V: TRBV19; size: -; CDR3: CASKQRDRETQYF; DNA: TGTGCCAGTAAGCAGCGGGATAGGGAGACCCAGTACTTC
J: TRBJ2-3; D: TRBD1; V: TRBV2; size: -; CDR3: CASRAGTEYTDTQYF; DNA: TGTGCCAGCAGGGCCGGGACAGAATACACAGATACGCAGTATTTT
J: TRBJ2-1; D: TRBD2; V: TRBV15; size: -; CDR3: CATSRSLAGAFSYNEQFF; DNA: TGTGCCACCAGCAGATCACTAGCGGGGGCCTTCTCCTACAATGAGCAGTTCTTC
J: TRBJ1-4; D: TRBD1; V: TRBV19; size: -; CDR3: CASTPWTGEILFF; DNA: TGTGCCAGTACCCCCTGGACAGGGGAGATACTGTTTTTT
J: TRBJ2-1; D: TRBD2; V: TRBV27; size: -; CDR3: CASSLGLADNEQFF; DNA: TGTGCCAGCAGTCTCGGACTAGCGGACAATGAGCAGTTCTTC
J: TRBJ1-5; D: TRBD1; V: TRBV19; size: -; CDR3: CASSIRGQGALSNQPQHF; DNA: TGTGCCAGTAGTATCCGAGGACAGGGGGCGCTGAGCAATCAGCCCCAGCATTTT
J: TRBJ2-1; D: TRBD2; V: TRBV4-3; size: -; CDR3: CASSQERGGLGEQFF; DNA: TGCGCCAGCAGCCAAGAGCGGGGGGGCCTAGGTGAGCAGTTCTTC
J: TRBJ1-1; D: -; V: TRBV28; size: -; CDR3: CASSLLVGAGTEAFF; DNA: TGTGCCAGCAGTTTACTGGTAGGGGCTGGCACTGAAGCTTTCTTT
J: TRBJ1-4; D: -; V: TRBV2; size: once; CDR3: CASSAGWTNEKLFF; DNA: TGTGCCAGCAGTGCAGGGTGGACTAATGAAAAACTGTTTTTT
J: TRBJ1-5; D: TRBD1; V: TRBV7-2; size: -; CDR3: CASSQRGQKIQPQHF; DNA: TGTGCCAGCAGCCAACGGGGACAGAAGATTCAGCCCCAGCATTTT
J: TRBJ2-3; D: -; V: TRBV24-1; size: -; CDR3: CATSDGGFTDTQYF; DNA: TGTGCCACCAGTGATGGGGGCTTCACAGATACGCAGTATTTT
J: TRBJ2-4; D: -; V: TRBV5-1; size: -; CDR3: CASSLGGPVNIQYF; DNA: TGCGCCAGCAGCTTGGGAGGGCCCGTGAACATTCAGTACTTC
J: TRBJ1-1; D: TRBD1; V: TRBV12-5; size: once; CDR3: CASGLGNRGENTEAFF; DNA: TGTGCTAGTGGTTTGGGGAACAGGGGAGAGAACACTGAAGCTTTCTTT
J: TRBJ1-3; D: TRBD1; V: TRBV7-2; size: -; CDR3: CASSVGGQGGNTIYF; DNA: TGTGCCAGCAGCGTAGGTGGACAGGGCGGAAACACCATATATTTT
J: TRBJ2-5; D: -; V: TRBV7-9; size: -; CDR3: CASSLRTEQETQYF; DNA: TGTGCCAGCAGCTTAAGGACAGAACAAGAGACCCAGTACTTC
J: TRBJ2-2; D: -; V: TRBV9; size: -; CDR3: CASSVAPSTGELFF; DNA: TGTGCCAGCAGCGTCGCTCCGAGCACCGGGGAGCTGTTTTTT
J: TRBJ1-6; D: -; V: TRBV6-5; size: -; CDR3: CASSSYRVPYNSPLHF; DNA: TGTGCCAGCAGTTCCTACAGGGTCCCTTATAATTCACCCCTCCACTTT
J: TRBJ1-3; D: TRBD1; V: TRBV19; size: -; CDR3: CASTSQGPSGNTIYF; DNA: TGTGCCAGTACCTCACAGGGGCCGTCTGGAAACACCATATATTTT
J: TRBJ1-6; D: -; V: TRBV5-6; size: -; CDR3: CASSWGQNSPLHF; DNA: TGTGCCAGCAGCTGGGGGCAGAATTCACCCCTCCACTTT
J: TRBJ1-5; D: -; V: TRBV24-1; size: once; CDR3: CATSGSSNQPQHF; DNA: TGTGCCACCAGTGGGAGCAGCAATCAGCCCCAGCATTTT